This entry describes one T cell receptor (beta chain). The antigen is unknown. This sample is drawn from a study of post-analysis software for immune sequencing data. Overall study results and limits: The study found TRBV5-6, TRBV5-1 and TRBV20-1 among five or six TRBV segments more frequent in patients than controls.

Each TCR beta cDNA library carried unique molecular identifiers. TCRdb redid the calling of the PCR reads with MiXCR, one entry per CDR3 protein. The sample lists a few hundred thousand distinct CDR3 sequences; roughly 38% were seen once. Germline assignment: CDR1 MNHEY and CDR2 SVGEGT. The CDR3 totals 14 residues. The TCR comes from a girl aged 2 to 9 with multiple sclerosis. Sequenced: blood. This rearrangement joins TRBV6-2 or TRBV6-3 to TRBJ2-4, with TRBD2 matching 10 bases. The J call may not be correct, given that the DNA end is closer to TRBJ2-7. This CDR3 is CASRNPSGSYEQYF. The CDR3 nucleotides are TGTGCCAGCAGAAACCCTAGCGGGAGCTACGAGCAGTACTTC.